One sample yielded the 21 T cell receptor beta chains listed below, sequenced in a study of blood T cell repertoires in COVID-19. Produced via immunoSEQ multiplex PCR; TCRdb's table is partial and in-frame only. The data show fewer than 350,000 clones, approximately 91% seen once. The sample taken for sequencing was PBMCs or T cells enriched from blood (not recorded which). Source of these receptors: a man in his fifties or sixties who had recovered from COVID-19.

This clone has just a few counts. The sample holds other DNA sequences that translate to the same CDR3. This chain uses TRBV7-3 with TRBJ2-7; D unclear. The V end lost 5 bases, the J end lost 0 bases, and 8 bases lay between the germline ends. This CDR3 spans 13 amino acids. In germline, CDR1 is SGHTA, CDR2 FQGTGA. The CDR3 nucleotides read TGTGCCAGCAGCCCAGGTCTCTCCTACGAGCAGTACTTC. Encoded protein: CASSPGLSYEQYF. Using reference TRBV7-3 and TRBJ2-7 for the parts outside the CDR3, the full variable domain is GAGVSQTPSNKVTEKGKYVELRCDPISGHTALYWYRQSLGQGPEFLIYFQGTGAADDSGLPNDRFFAVRPEGSVSTLKIQRTERGDSAVYLCASSPGLSYEQYFGPGTRLTVT.

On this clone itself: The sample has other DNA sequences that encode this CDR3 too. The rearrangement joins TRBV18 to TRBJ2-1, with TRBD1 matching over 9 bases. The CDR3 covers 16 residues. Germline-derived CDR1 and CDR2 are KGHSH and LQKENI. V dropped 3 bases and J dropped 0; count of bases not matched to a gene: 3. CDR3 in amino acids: CASSPLTGGSYNEQFF. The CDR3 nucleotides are TGTGCCAGCTCACCCTTGACAGGGGGCTCCTACAATGAGCAGTTCTTC.

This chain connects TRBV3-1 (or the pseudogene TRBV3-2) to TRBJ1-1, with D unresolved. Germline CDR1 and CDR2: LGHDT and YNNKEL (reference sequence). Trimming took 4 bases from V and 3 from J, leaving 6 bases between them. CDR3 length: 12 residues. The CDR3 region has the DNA TGTGCCAGCAGCCGCGACTACACTGAAGCTTTCTTT. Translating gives CASSRDYTEAFF.

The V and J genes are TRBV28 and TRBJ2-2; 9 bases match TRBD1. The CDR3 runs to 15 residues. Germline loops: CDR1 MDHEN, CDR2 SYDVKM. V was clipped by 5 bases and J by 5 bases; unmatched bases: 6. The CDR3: CASSGPGQGTGELFF. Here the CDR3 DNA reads TGTGCCAGCAGTGGCCCGGGACAGGGAACCGGGGAGCTGTTTTTT.

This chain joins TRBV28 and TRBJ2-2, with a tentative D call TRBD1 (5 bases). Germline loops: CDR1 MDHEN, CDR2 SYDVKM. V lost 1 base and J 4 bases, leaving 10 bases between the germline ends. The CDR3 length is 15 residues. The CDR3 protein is CASSLYRTITGELFF. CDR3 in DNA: TGTGCCAGCAGTTTATATCGGACAATCACCGGGGAGCTGTTTTTT. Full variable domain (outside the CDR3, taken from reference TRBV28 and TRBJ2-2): DVKVTQSSRYLVKRTGEKVFLECVQDMDHENMFWYRQDPGLGLRLIYFSYDVKMKEKGDIPEGYSVSREKKERFSLILESASTNQTSMYLCASSLYRTITGELFFGEGSRLTVL.

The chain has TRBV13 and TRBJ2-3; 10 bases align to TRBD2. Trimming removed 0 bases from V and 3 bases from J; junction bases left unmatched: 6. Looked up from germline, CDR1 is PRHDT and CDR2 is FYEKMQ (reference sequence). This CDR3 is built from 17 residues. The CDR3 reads CASSLGISGRSTDTQYF. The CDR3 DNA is TGTGCCAGCAGCTTAGGGATTAGCGGGAGGAGTACAGATACGCAGTATTTT.

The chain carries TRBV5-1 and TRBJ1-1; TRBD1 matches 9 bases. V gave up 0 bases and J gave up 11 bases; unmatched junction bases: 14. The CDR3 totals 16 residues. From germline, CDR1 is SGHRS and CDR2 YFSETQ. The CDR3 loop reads CASSLARGDRVDAAFF. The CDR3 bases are TGCGCCAGCAGCTTGGCCCGCGGGGACAGGGTTGATGCCGCTTTCTTT. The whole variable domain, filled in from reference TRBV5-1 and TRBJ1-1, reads KAGVTQTPRYLIKTRGQQVTLSCSPISGHRSVSWYQQTPGQGLQFLFEYFSETQRNKGNFPGRFSGRQFSNSRSEMNVSTLELGDSALYLCASSLARGDRVDAAFFGQGTRLTVV.

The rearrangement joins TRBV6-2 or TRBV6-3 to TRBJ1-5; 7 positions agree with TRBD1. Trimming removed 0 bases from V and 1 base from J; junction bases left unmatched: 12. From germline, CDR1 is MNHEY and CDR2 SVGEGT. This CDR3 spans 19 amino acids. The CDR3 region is CASSYSNRGGQVSNQPQHF. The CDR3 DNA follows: TGTGCCAGCAGTTACTCGAACAGGGGAGGTCAGGTCAGCAATCAGCCCCAGCATTTT.

The CDR3 DNA follows: TGCGCCAGCAGTGTCCAGGGCTACGAGCAGTACTTC. Translation: CASSVQGYEQYF. V gene TRBV10-2 combines with J gene TRBJ2-7; possible D gene TRBD1, 5 bases. This CDR3 has 12 amino acids. CDR1 and CDR2 (germline): WSHSY, SAAADI. V was trimmed by 4 bases and J by 3 bases, leaving 7 bases between them.

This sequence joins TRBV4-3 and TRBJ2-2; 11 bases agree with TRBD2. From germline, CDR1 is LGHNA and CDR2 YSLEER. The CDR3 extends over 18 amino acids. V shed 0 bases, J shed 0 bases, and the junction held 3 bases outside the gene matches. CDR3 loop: CASSQDLAGGSNTGELFF. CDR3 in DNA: TGCGCCAGCAGCCAAGATCTAGCGGGAGGTTCGAACACCGGGGAGCTGTTTTTT.

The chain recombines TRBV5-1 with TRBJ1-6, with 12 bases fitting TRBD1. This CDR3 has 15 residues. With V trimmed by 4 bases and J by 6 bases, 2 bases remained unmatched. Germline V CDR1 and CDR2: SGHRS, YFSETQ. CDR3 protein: CASSLGQGANSPLHF. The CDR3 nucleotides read TGCGCCAGCAGCCTGGGACAGGGGGCTAATTCACCCCTCCACTTT. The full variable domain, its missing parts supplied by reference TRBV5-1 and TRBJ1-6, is KAGVTQTPRYLIKTRGQQVTLSCSPISGHRSVSWYQQTPGQGLQFLFEYFSETQRNKGNFPGRFSGRQFSNSRSEMNVSTLELGDSALYLCASSLGQGANSPLHFGNGTRLTVT.

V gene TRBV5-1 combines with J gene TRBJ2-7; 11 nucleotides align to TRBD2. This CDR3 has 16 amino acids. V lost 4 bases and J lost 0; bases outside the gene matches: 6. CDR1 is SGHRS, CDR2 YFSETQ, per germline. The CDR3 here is CASSPLAGGSSYEQYF. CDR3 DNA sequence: TGCGCCAGCAGCCCGTTAGCGGGGGGGAGCTCCTACGAGCAGTACTTC.

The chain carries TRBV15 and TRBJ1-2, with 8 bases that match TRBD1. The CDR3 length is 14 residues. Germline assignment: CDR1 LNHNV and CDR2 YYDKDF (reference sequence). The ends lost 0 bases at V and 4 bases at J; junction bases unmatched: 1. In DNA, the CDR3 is TGTGCCACCAGCAGAGATACAGGGGGCTATGGCTACACCTTC. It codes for CATSRDTGGYGYTF.

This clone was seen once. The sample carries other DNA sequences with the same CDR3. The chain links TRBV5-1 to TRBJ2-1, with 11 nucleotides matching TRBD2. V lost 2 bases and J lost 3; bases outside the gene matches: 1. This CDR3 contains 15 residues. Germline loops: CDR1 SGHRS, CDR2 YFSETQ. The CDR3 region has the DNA TGCGCCAGCAGCTTAGGACTAGCGGGCTACAATGAGCAGTTCTTC. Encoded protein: CASSLGLAGYNEQFF.

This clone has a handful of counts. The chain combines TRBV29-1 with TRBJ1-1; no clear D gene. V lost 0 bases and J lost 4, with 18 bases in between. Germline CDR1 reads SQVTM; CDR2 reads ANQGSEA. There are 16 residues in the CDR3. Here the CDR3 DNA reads TGCAGCGTTGAAGATAAGTGGATTGGAGGAGGCACTGAAGCTTTCTTT. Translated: CSVEDKWIGGGTEAFF.

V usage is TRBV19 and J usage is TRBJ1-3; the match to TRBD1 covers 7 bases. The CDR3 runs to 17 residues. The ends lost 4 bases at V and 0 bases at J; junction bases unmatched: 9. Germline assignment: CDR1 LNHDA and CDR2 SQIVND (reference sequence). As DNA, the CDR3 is TGTGCCAGTAGTACCCCTGGGACAGTCGGCTCTGGAAACACCATATATTTT. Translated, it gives CASSTPGTVGSGNTIYF.

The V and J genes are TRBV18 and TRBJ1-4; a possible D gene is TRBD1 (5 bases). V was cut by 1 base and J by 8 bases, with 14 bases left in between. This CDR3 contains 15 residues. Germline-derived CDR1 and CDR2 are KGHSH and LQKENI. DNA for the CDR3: TGTGCCAGCTCACCACAGTCCACCCAGGGCGAAAAACTGTTTTTT. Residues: CASSPQSTQGEKLFF.

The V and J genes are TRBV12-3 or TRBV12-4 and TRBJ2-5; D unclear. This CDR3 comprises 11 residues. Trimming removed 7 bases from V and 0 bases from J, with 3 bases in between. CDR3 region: CASTYQETQYF. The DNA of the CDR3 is TGTGCCAGCACCTACCAAGAGACCCAGTACTTC.

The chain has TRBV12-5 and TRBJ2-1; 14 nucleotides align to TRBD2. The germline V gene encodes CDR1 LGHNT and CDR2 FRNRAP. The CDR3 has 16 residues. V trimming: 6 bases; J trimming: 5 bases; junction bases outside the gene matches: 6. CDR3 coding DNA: TGTGCTAGTGGCCCTAGACTAGCGGGAGGGGACAATGAGCAGTTCTTC. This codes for CASGPRLAGGDNEQFF.

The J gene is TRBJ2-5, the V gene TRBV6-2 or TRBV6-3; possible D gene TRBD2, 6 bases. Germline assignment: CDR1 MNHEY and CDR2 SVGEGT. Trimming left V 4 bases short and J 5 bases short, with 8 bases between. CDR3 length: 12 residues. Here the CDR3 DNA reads TGTGCCAGCAGTTCTGGGGGGGAGACCCAGTACTTC. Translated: CASSSGGETQYF.

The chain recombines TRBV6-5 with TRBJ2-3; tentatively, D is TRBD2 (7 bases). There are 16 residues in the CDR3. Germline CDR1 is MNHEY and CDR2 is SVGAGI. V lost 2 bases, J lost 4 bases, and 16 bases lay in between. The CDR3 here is CASSYTRGQDADTQYF. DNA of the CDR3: TGTGCCAGCAGTTACACGCGGGGGCAGGATGCAGATACGCAGTATTTT.